This T cell receptor beta chain was found in a study of blood T cell repertoires in COVID-19. Study background: Samples taken during acute and convalescent COVID-19 were collected in the United States, Italy and Spain. The analysed material was cDNA or gDNA that came from T cells, B-cell-depleted T cells, or PBMCs.

Original analysis: Estimation of nucleated cell counts relied on the amplification of reference gene primers. Using immunoSEQ multiplex PCR, the repertoire was profiled, and TCRdb retains in-frame clones only, with some absent. V and J calls and clone size follow that table, whereas D and trimming were derived from the DNA. The sample consists of approximately 70,000 clones, around 79% of them appearing once. The germline gives CDR1 MDHEN, CDR2 SYDVKM. This CDR3 is built from 15 residues. V lost 6 bases, J lost 5 bases, and 5 bases stayed unmatched. The material sequenced was peripheral blood. The chain employs TRBV28 and TRBJ1-6; 9 bases are shared with TRBD1. The clonotype comes from a woman aged 80 or older with active or convalescent COVID-19. The CDR3 region is CASRPGTGHNSPLHF. Here the CDR3 DNA reads TGTGCCAGCAGACCCGGGACAGGGCATAATTCACCCCTCCACTTT.